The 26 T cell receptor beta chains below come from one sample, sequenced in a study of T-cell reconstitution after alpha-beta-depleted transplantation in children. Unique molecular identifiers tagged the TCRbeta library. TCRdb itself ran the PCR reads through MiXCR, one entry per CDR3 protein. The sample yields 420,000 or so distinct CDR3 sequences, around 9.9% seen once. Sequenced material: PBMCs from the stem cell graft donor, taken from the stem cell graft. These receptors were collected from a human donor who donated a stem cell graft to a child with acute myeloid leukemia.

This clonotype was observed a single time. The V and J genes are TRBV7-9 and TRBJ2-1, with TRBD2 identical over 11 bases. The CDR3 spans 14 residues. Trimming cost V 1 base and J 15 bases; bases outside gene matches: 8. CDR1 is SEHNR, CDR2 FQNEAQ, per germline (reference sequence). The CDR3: CASSLGLAGSMVFF. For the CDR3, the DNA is TGTGCCAGCAGCTTAGGACTAGCGGGGTCGATGGTGTTCTTC.

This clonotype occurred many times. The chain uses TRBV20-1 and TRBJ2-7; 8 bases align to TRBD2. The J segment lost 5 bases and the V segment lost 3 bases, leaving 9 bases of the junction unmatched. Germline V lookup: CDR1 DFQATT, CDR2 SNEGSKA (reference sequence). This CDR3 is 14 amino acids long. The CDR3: CSARTGRAGHEQYF. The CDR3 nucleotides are TGCAGTGCTAGGACCGGGAGGGCGGGCCACGAGCAGTACTTC.

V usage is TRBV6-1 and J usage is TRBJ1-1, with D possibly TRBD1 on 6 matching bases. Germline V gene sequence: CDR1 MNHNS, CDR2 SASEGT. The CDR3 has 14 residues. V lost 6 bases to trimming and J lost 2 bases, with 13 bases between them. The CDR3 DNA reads TGTGCCAGCAGCGCACAGGGATTAAACACTGAAGCTTTCTTT. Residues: CASSAQGLNTEAFF.

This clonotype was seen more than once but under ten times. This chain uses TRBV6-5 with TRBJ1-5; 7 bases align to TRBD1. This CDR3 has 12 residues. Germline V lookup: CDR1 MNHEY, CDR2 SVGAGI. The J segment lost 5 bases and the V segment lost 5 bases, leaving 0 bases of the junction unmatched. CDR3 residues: CASSTGDQPQHF. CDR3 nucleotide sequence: TGTGCCAGCAGTACAGGGGATCAGCCCCAGCATTTT.

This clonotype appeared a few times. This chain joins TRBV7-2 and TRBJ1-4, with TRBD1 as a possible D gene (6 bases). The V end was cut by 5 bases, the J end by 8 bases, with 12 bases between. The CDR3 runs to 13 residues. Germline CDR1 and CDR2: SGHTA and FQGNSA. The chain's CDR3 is CASSRRTAEKLFF. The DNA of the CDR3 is TGTGCCAGCAGCCGTCGGACAGCGGAAAAACTGTTTTTT.

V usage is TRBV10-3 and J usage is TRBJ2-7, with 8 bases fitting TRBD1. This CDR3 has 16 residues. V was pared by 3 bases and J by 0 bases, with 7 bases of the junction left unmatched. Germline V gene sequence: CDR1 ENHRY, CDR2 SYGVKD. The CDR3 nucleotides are TGTGCCATCAGTGAAATGGGGACAGGCAGCTCCTACGAGCAGTACTTC. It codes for CAISEMGTGSSYEQYF.

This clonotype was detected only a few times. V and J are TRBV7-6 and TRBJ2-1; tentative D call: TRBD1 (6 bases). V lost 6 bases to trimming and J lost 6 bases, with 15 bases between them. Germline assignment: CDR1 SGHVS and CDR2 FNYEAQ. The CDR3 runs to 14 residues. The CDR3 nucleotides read TGTGCCAGCAGTCGGGCTGGACAGCCCAATGAGCAGTTCTTC. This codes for CASSRAGQPNEQFF.

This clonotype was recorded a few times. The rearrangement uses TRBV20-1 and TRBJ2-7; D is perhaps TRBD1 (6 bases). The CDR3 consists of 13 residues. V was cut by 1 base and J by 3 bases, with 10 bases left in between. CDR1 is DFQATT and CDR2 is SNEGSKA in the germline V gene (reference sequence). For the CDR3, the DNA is TGCAGTGCTAGAGCACAGGGTGGCTACGAGCAGTACTTC. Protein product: CSARAQGGYEQYF.

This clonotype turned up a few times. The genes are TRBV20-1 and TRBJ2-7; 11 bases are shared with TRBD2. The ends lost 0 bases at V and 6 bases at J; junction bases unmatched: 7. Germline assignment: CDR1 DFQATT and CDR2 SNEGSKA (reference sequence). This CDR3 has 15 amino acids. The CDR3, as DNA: TGCAGTGCTAGAGAAATTAGCGGGAGGGCCCTCGAGCAGTACTTC. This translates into CSAREISGRALEQYF.

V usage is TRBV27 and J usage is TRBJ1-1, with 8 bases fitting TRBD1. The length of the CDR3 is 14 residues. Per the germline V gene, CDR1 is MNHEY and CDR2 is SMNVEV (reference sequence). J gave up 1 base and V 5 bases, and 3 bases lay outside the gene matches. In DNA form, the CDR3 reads TGTGCCAGCAGTGACAGGGGCCAGAACACTGAAGCTTTCTTT. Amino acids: CASSDRGQNTEAFF.

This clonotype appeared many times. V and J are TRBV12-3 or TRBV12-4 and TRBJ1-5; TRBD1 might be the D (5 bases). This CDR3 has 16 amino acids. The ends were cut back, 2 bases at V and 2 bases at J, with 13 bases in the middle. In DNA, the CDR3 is TGTGCCAGCAGTTTACTCCCAGTCAGGGGCAATCAGCCCCAGCATTTT. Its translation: CASSLLPVRGNQPQHF.

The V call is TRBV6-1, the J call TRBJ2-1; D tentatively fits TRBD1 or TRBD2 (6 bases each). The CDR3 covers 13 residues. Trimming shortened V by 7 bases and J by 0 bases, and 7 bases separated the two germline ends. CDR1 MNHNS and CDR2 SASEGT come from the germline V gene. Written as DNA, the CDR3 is TGTGCCAGCACGGGGGCCTCCTACAATGAGCAGTTCTTC. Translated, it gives CASTGASYNEQFF.

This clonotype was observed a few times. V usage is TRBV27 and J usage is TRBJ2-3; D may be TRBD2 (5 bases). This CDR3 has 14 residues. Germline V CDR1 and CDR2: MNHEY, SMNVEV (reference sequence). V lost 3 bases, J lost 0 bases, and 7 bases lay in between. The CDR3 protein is CASSLQRSTDTQYF. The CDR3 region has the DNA TGTGCCAGCAGTTTGCAGCGGAGCACAGATACGCAGTATTTT.

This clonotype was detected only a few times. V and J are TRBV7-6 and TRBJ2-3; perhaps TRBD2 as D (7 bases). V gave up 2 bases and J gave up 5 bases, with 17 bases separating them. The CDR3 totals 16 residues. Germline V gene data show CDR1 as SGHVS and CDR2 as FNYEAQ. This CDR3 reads CASSLLTGGPVDTQYF. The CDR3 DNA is TGTGCCAGCAGCTTATTAACCGGGGGGCCGGTAGATACGCAGTATTTT.

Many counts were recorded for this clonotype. The CDR3 DNA reads as TGTGCCAGCAGCACTTGGGACTCCTCTTTGGAGCAGTTCTTC. Amino acids: CASSTWDSSLEQFF. The V and J genes are TRBV5-5 and TRBJ2-1; D perhaps matches TRBD2 (6 bases). Looked up from germline, CDR1 is SGHKS and CDR2 is YYEKEE (reference sequence). The V end was cut by 4 bases, the J end by 10 bases, with 18 bases between. The CDR3 extends over 14 amino acids.

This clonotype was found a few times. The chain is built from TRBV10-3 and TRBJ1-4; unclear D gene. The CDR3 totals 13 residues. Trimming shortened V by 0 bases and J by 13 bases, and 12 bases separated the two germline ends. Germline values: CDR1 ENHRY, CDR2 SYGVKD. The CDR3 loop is CAISESAARGLFF. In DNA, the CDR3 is TGTGCCATCAGTGAGTCGGCGGCTCGAGGACTGTTTTTT.

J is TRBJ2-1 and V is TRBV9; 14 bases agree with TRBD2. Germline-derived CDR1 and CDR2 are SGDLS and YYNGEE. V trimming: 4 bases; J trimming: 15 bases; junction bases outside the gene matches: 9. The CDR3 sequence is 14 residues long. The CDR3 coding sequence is TGTGCCAGCAGCTCGGGACTAGCGGGAGAAAAGTGGTTCTTC. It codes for CASSSGLAGEKWFF.

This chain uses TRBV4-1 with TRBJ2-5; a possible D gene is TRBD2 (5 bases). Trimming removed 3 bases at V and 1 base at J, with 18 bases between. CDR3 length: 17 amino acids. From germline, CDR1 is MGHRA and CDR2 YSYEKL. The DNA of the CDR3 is TGCGCCAGCAGCCACGTCCCCCCCCGGACTGCCCAAGAGACCCAGTACTTC. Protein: CASSHVPPRTAQETQYF.

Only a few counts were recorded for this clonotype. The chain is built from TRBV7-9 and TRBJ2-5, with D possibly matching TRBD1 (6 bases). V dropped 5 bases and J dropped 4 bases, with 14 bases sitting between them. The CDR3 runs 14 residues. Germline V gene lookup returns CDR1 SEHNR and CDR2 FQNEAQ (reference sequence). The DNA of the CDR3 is TGTGCCAGCAGCCCTCAGGGGTCGGGAGAGACCCAGTACTTC. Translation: CASSPQGSGETQYF.

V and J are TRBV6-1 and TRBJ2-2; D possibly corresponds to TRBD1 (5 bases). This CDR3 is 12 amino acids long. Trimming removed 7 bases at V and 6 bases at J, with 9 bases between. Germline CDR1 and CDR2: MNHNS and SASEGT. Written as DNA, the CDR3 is TGTGCCAGCACCAGGGTTGCCGGGGAGCTGTTTTTT. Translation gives CASTRVAGELFF.

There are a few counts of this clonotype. The CDR3, as DNA: TGCGCCAGCAGCCAAGAAATAGACAGGGCTGAGCAGTTCTTC. It codes for CASSQEIDRAEQFF. V usage is TRBV4-3 and J usage is TRBJ2-1; TRBD1 aligns across 7 bases. From germline, CDR1 is LGHNA and CDR2 YSLEER. After removal of 0 bases from V and 9 bases from J, the junction contained 5 bases not matched to a gene. The CDR3 sequence is 14 residues long.

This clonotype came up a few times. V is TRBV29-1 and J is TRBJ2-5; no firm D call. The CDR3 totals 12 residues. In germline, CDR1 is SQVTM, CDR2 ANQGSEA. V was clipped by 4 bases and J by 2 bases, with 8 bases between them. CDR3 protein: CSVVSQQETQYF. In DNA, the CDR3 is TGCAGCGTTGTATCACAGCAAGAGACCCAGTACTTC.

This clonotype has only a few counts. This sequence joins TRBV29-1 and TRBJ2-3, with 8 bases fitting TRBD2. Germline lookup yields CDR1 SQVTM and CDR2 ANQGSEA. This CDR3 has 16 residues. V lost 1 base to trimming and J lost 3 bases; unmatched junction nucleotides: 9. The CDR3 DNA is TGCAGCGTTGAAGTGCAACTAGCGGTGAGGACAGATACGCAGTATTTT. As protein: CSVEVQLAVRTDTQYF.

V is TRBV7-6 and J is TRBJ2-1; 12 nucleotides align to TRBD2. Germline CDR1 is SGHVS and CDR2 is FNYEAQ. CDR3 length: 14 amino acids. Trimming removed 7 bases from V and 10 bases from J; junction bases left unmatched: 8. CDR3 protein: CASTPSGLAGEQFF. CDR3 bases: TGTGCCAGCACCCCCTCAGGACTAGCGGGGGAGCAGTTCTTC. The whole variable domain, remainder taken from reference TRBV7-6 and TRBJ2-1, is GAGVSQSPRYKVTKRGQDVALRCDPISGHVSLYWYRQALGQGPEFLTYFNYEAQQDKSGLPNDRFSAERPEGSISTLTIQRTEQRDSAMYRCASTPSGLAGEQFFGPGTRLTVL.

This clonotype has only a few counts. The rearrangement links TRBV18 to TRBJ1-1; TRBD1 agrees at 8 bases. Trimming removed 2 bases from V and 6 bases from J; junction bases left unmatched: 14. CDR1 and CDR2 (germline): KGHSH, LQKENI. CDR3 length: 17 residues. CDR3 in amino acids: CASSPARAGGHRAEAFF. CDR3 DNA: TGTGCCAGCTCACCAGCGAGGGCAGGGGGCCATCGGGCTGAAGCTTTCTTT.

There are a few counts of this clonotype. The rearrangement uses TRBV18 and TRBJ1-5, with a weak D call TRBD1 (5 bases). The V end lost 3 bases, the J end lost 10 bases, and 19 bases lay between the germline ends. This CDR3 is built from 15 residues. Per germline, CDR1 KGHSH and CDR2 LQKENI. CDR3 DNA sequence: TGTGCCAGCTCACCGGGGAGGGGTTTAGTAGACCCCCAGCATTTT. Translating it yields CASSPGRGLVDPQHF.